The present entry profiles one TCR beta chain with its context. The antigen remains undetermined. This specimen comes from a study of T-cell memory formation after mild COVID-19. On the study more broadly: TCR clusters largely stayed donor specific.

TCRdb re-derived calls from the 5' RACE reads in MiXCR, one entry per CDR3 protein. The sample includes about 180,000 distinct CDR3 sequences, 16% of them seen just once. Whole-study findings and limits: Researchers report contracting CD4+ clones mostly in CM and EM, with CD8+ clones in EMRA. Some SARS-CoV-2-responding clones were already detected in memory before infection. Day 15 to 85 contractors were CD4/CD8 balanced; later expanders leaned CD4+.

The CDR3 is made up of 15 amino acids. Between the trimmed V and J ends, which lost 5 bases and 8 bases, there was a span of 19 bases. The source of this sequence is an adult woman who had mild COVID-19 (a few samples of this study predate the infection). Cell type and time point are not known. The chain combines TRBV12-3 or TRBV12-4 with TRBJ1-5; possible D gene TRBD1, 6 bases. What was sequenced was PBMCs or a T cell subset sorted from them (not recorded which). CDR3 nucleotide sequence: TGTGCCAGCAGTCCTCAGGGACAATGGGGTAAGCCCCAGCATTTT. It translates to CASSPQGQWGKPQHF.